The clone carrying this T cell receptor (beta chain) was seen just once. These data belong to a study of T cells in Graves' hyperthyroidism and ophthalmopathy. The CDR3 totals 13 residues. Germline V gene data show CDR1 as ENHRY and CDR2 as SYGVKD. V lost 6 bases, J lost 6 bases, and 4 bases stayed unmatched. RNA transcripts were the template for amplifying TCR beta CDR3 regions. The HTBI primer set drove a first-round RT-PCR of the TCR CDR3. TCRdb passed the multiplex PCR reads through MiXCR, listing each CDR3 protein once. The sample includes about 840,000 distinct CDR3 sequences, around 38% of them seen just once.

Sequencing was performed on blood. The chain combines TRBV10-3 with TRBJ2-7; 11 bases agree with TRBD1. The TCR was taken from a man younger than 30 with Graves' hyperthyroidism. DNA for the CDR3: TGTGCCATCAGGCCGGGACAGGGGGGCGAGCAGTACTTC. Encoded protein: CAIRPGQGGEQYF.